These 27 T cell receptor beta chains share one sample of origin, sequenced in a study of lymphopenia after photon versus proton radiotherapy. Only in-frame clones appear in the TCRdb table, and some are missing; sequencing was by immunoSEQ multiplex PCR. The sample includes some 27,000 clones, around 81% of them seen just once. The sample in question was peripheral blood, obtained from a patient treated with photon-based radiotherapy. These receptor sequences come from a man aged 50 to 59 with gastric cancer.

V is TRBV19 and J is TRBJ2-7, with D perhaps TRBD1 or TRBD2 (5 bases each). In germline, CDR1 is LNHDA, CDR2 SQIVND (reference sequence). The CDR3 spans 16 residues. V was shortened by 9 bases and J by 2 bases, with 23 bases between the two germline ends. The CDR3 DNA sequence: TGTGCCAGCTCGGGGAACAGGCGAGGTACCGCCTACGAGCAGTACTTC. Its protein product is CASSGNRRGTAYEQYF.

The chain carries TRBV2 and TRBJ1-2; weak D call: TRBD1 (6 bases). CDR3 length equals 13 residues. Germline V gene sequence: CDR1 SNHLY, CDR2 FYNNEI. V was trimmed by 2 bases and J by 13 bases, leaving 17 bases between them. The CDR3 DNA is TGTGCCAGCAGTGAATCCCCAGGGGACGGTAGCACCTTC. Translating gives CASSESPGDGSTF.

This chain links TRBV5-4 with TRBJ2-3; TRBD1 matches at 9 bases. Germline lookup yields CDR1 SGHNT and CDR2 YYREEE (reference sequence). V was clipped by 3 bases and J by 2 bases; unmatched bases: 10. The CDR3 contains 17 residues. CDR3 residues: CASSSSPGTGITDTQYF. CDR3 in DNA: TGTGCCAGCAGCTCATCGCCCGGGACAGGGATCACAGATACGCAGTATTTT.

The chain couples TRBV5-1 to TRBJ2-5; D might be TRBD2 (6 bases). Germline V CDR1 and CDR2: SGHRS, YFSETQ. The V gene lost 3 bases and the J gene lost 3 bases, with 9 bases spanning the gap. This CDR3 spans 13 amino acids. The chain's CDR3 is CASSYGGEETQYF. CDR3 coding DNA: TGCGCCAGCAGCTACGGGGGTGAAGAGACCCAGTACTTC.

V usage is TRBV2 and J usage is TRBJ1-1, with D unresolved. The CDR3 totals 14 residues. Germline CDR1 SNHLY, CDR2 FYNNEI. The V and J ends lost 1 base and 4 bases respectively, with 10 bases between them. The chain's CDR3 is CASSEELGGTEAFF. CDR3 nucleotides: TGTGCCAGCAGTGAAGAACTTGGTGGCACTGAAGCTTTCTTT.

The genes are TRBV5-6 and TRBJ2-5; D ambiguous. Germline V gene sequence: CDR1 SGHDT, CDR2 YYEEEE. V dropped 4 bases and J dropped 0 bases, with 7 bases sitting between them. This CDR3 is 13 amino acids long. In nucleotides, the CDR3 is TGTGCCAGCAGCCATGAAAACCAAGAGACCCAGTACTTC. Encoded protein: CASSHENQETQYF.

The J gene is TRBJ1-3, the V gene TRBV11-2; no reliable D call. CDR3 size: 12 residues. CDR1 and CDR2 from the germline V gene are SGHAT and FQNNGV. V lost 4 bases and J 4 bases, leaving 5 bases between the germline ends. Written as DNA, the CDR3 is TGTGCCAGCAGCTCGGACGGAAACACCATATATTTT. Translated, it gives CASSSDGNTIYF.

This chain uses TRBV25-1 with TRBJ2-2, with D unresolved. The germline gives CDR1 MGHDK, CDR2 SYGVNS. This CDR3 has 13 residues. Trimming removed 5 bases from V and 5 bases from J, with 9 bases in between. This chain's CDR3 is CASSLLATGELFF. CDR3 DNA sequence: TGTGCCAGCAGTCTCCTCGCAACCGGGGAGCTGTTTTTT. The full variable domain, completed using reference TRBV25-1 and TRBJ2-2, is EADIYQTPRYLVIGTGKKITLECSQTMGHDKMYWYQQDPGMELHLIHYSYGVNSTEKGDLSSESTVSRIRTEHFPLTLESARPSHTSQYLCASSLLATGELFFGEGSRLTVL.

The rearrangement uses TRBV5-6 and TRBJ1-1, with D possibly TRBD1 on 6 matching bases. There are 14 residues in the CDR3. Between the trimmed V and J ends, which lost 9 bases and 3 bases, there was a span of 18 bases. Germline assignment: CDR1 SGHDT and CDR2 YYEEEE. CDR3 sequence reads: CATERGAGDTEAFF. CDR3 DNA sequence: TGTGCCACGGAGAGGGGGGCGGGGGACACTGAAGCTTTCTTT. The full variable domain, in which reference TRBV5-6 and TRBJ1-1 provide the parts outside the CDR3, is DAGVTQSPTHLIKTRGQQVTLRCSPKSGHDTVSWYQQALGQGPQFIFQYYEEEERQRGNFPDRFSGHQFPNYSSELNVNALLLGDSALYLCATERGAGDTEAFFGQGTRLTVV.

The chain carries TRBV5-1 and TRBJ1-2, with D perhaps TRBD1 (6 bases). Germline V gene lookup returns CDR1 SGHRS and CDR2 YFSETQ. The CDR3 contains 15 residues. Trimming cost V 2 bases and J 8 bases, with 19 bases left between them. This chain's CDR3 is CASSFRQGKVGGYTF. In DNA form, the CDR3 reads TGCGCCAGCAGCTTCCGTCAGGGGAAAGTTGGCGGCTACACCTTC.

The V and J genes are TRBV6-6 and TRBJ2-7, with D unresolved. CDR1 is MNHNY, CDR2 SVGAGI, per germline (reference sequence). This CDR3 has 13 amino acids. Trimming cost V 10 bases and J 0 bases, with 13 bases left between them. DNA of the CDR3: TGTGCCACCCAAATGACGAGCTCCTACGAGCAGTACTTC. Translation gives CATQMTSSYEQYF.

The V call is TRBV7-6, the J call TRBJ1-1; no firm D call. The CDR3 totals 13 residues. V lost 5 bases and J lost 6, with 13 bases in between. CDR1 is SGHVS, CDR2 FNYEAQ, per germline. CDR3 amino acids: CASSGVGRAEAFF. In DNA form, the CDR3 reads TGTGCCAGCAGCGGTGTGGGGAGGGCTGAAGCTTTCTTT.

The chain is built from TRBV6-5 and TRBJ1-1; D is undetermined. Germline values: CDR1 MNHEY, CDR2 SVGAGI. Trimming stripped 0 bases from V and 5 bases from J, with 10 bases between. The CDR3 consists of 14 residues. The CDR3: CASSYSMAGTEAFF. The CDR3 region has the DNA TGTGCCAGCAGTTACTCGATGGCGGGGACTGAAGCTTTCTTT.

The sample holds a few counts of this clone. DNA for the CDR3: TGTGCCAGCAGTCCGGGGTGGACACCTAGCACAGATACGCAGTATTTT. Translation: CASSPGWTPSTDTQYF. The chain joins TRBV27 to TRBJ2-3; perhaps D is TRBD1 or TRBD2 (5 bases each). V gave up 5 bases and J gave up 0 bases, with 15 bases separating them. The CDR3 contains 16 residues. CDR1 and CDR2 from the germline V gene are MNHEY and SMNVEV (reference sequence).

The gene calls are TRBV6-7 and TRBJ1-1, with TRBD1 as a possible D gene (5 bases). TRBV6-7 is an ORF; its function is uncertain. The V end lost 7 bases, the J end lost 11 bases, and 20 bases lay between the germline ends. CDR3 length: 13 amino acids. The CDR3 spells CASTARYRRGAFF. The CDR3 DNA follows: TGTGCCAGCACCGCTAGGTATAGGCGGGGGGCTTTCTTT.

V usage is TRBV29-1 and J usage is TRBJ1-1; D gene unclear. Trimming left V 4 bases short and J 4 bases short, with 10 bases between. Germline V gives CDR1 SQVTM, CDR2 ANQGSEA. CDR3 length: 12 amino acids. The DNA of the CDR3 is TGCAGCGTTGCCGGGCAGACCACTGAAGCTTTCTTT. Protein sequence: CSVAGQTTEAFF. Full variable domain (outside the CDR3, taken from reference TRBV29-1 and TRBJ1-1): SAVISQKPSRDICQRGTSLTIQCQVDSQVTMMFWYRQQPGQSLTLIATANQGSEATYESGFVIDKFPISRPNLTFSTLTVSNMSPEDSSIYLCSVAGQTTEAFFGQGTRLTVV.

V and J are TRBV19 and TRBJ2-7; D unclear. The CDR3 loop spans 10 amino acids. V dropped 11 bases and J dropped 2 bases, with 7 bases sitting between them. Germline CDR1 is LNHDA and CDR2 is SQIVND (reference sequence). CDR3 residues: CAVGTYEQYF. DNA for the CDR3: TGTGCCGTTGGTACCTACGAGCAGTACTTC. Full variable domain (rest looked up from reference TRBV19 and TRBJ2-7): DGGITQSPKYLFRKEGQNVTLSCEQNLNHDAMYWYRQDPGQGLRLIYYSQIVNDFQKGDIAEGYSVSREKKESFPLTVTSAQKNPTAFYLCAVGTYEQYFGPGTRLTVT.

The chain uses TRBV14 and TRBJ2-7; tentatively, D is TRBD1 or TRBD2 (5 bases each). Trimming cost V 0 bases and J 4 bases, with 19 bases left between them. Per the germline V gene, CDR1 is SGHDN and CDR2 is FVKESK. The length of the CDR3 is 17 residues. CDR3 in amino acids: CASSQEGVWGDYYEQYF. CDR3 nucleotides: TGTGCCAGCAGCCAAGAGGGGGTTTGGGGTGATTATTACGAGCAGTACTTC. The full variable domain, rest sourced from reference TRBV14 and TRBJ2-7, is EAGVTQFPSHSVIEKGQTVTLRCDPISGHDNLYWYRRVMGKEIKFLLHFVKESKQDESGMPNNRFLAERTGGTYSTLKVQPAELEDSGVYFCASSQEGVWGDYYEQYFGPGTRLTVT.

V usage is TRBV2 and J usage is TRBJ1-5; the D gene is possibly TRBD1 (6 bases). The CDR3 contains 15 residues. Germline CDR1 and CDR2: SNHLY and FYNNEI. V shed 2 bases and J shed 3 bases, with 11 bases lying between them. CDR3 sequence reads: CASSELGQLNQPQHF. CDR3 coding DNA: TGTGCCAGCAGTGAACTCGGACAGCTCAATCAGCCCCAGCATTTT.

The rearrangement joins TRBV7-2 to TRBJ1-1; the D is unclear. Between the trimmed V and J ends, which lost 1 base and 4 bases, there was a span of 10 bases. Per the germline V gene, CDR1 is SGHTA and CDR2 is FQGNSA. The CDR3 runs 14 residues. The CDR3 loop reads CASSLGPMGTEAFF. Written as DNA, the CDR3 is TGTGCCAGCAGCTTAGGGCCAATGGGCACTGAAGCTTTCTTT.

The chain combines TRBV29-1 with TRBJ2-3, with 7 bases aligning to TRBD2. V trimming: 4 bases; J trimming: 8 bases; junction bases outside the gene matches: 3. The germline gives CDR1 SQVTM, CDR2 ANQGSEA. This CDR3 contains 11 residues. The CDR3 sequence is CSVGGEGTQYF. The CDR3 bases are TGCAGCGTTGGGGGGGAGGGTACGCAGTATTTT.

The gene calls are TRBV7-8 and TRBJ2-5; the match to TRBD1 covers 7 bases. The tail of the sequence fits TRBJ2-7 better, so the J call may be wrong. The CDR3 is 15 amino acids. The germline gives CDR1 SGHVS, CDR2 FQNEAQ. CDR3 sequence reads: CASRPGGQGAYEQYF. The DNA of the CDR3 is TGTGCCAGTCGACCCGGAGGCCAGGGGGCCTACGAGCAGTACTTC.

The chain recombines TRBV9 with TRBJ1-2; the D gene is possibly TRBD1 (6 bases). V lost 0 bases and J 2 bases, leaving 11 bases between the germline ends. The germline V gene has CDR1 SGDLS and CDR2 YYNGEE. CDR3 length: 15 amino acids. The CDR3, as DNA: TGTGCCAGCAGCGTAGCTGCGGACAGAAACTATGGCTACACCTTC. It is translated as CASSVAADRNYGYTF.

The rearrangement uses TRBV20-1 and TRBJ2-7; D gene unclear. The V and J ends lost 3 bases and 5 bases respectively, with 8 bases between them. Germline V lookup: CDR1 DFQATT, CDR2 SNEGSKA (reference sequence). The CDR3 is 11 amino acids. CDR3 sequence: CSASRHDEQYF. DNA of the CDR3: TGCAGTGCTAGTAGGCATGACGAGCAGTACTTC.

The chain has TRBV5-1 and TRBJ2-2, with TRBD2 matching 9 bases. Trimming cost V 0 bases and J 6 bases; bases outside gene matches: 6. The CDR3 runs to 16 residues. From germline, CDR1 is SGHRS and CDR2 YFSETQ. CDR3 nucleotide sequence: TGCGCCAGCAGCTTGGCCGGCGGGGGGGCCGCCGGGGAGCTGTTTTTT. Residues: CASSLAGGGAAGELFF.

This clone turned up a few times. This chain links TRBV7-3 with TRBJ2-7; perhaps TRBD1 as D (5 bases). Germline CDR1 is SGHTA and CDR2 is FQGTGA. V was cut by 4 bases and J by 1 base, with 8 bases left in between. The CDR3 has 13 amino acids. Here the CDR3 DNA reads TGTGCCAGCAGCTCGGACATTTCCTACGAGCAGTACGTC. The encoded protein is CASSSDISYEQYV.

V and J are TRBV5-5 and TRBJ2-5; 8 nucleotides line up with TRBD1. This CDR3 comprises 14 residues. Germline CDR1 is SGHKS and CDR2 is YYEKEE (reference sequence). Losses at the gene ends were 3 bases for V and 2 bases for J; bases not matched to a gene: 3. In nucleotides, the CDR3 is TGTGCCAGCAGCTCCGGGACAGGACAAGAGACCCAGTACTTC. Residues: CASSSGTGQETQYF.